The 27 T cell receptor beta chains reported below all come from one sample, sequenced in a study of blood T cell repertoires in COVID-19. Here immunoSEQ multiplex PCR was the method, and the copy in TCRdb shows in-frame clones only, minus some. The sample has about 420,000 clones; around 90% are singletons. Source material: peripheral blood. Receptors were obtained from a man between 18 and 29 years old with COVID-19, enrolled during active disease.

The rearrangement joins TRBV24-1 to TRBJ2-5, with 7 bases identical to TRBD1. Germline CDR1 is KGHDR and CDR2 is SFDVKD. The junction had 6 bases not matched to a gene; V was cut back by 2 bases and J by 7 bases. The CDR3 spans 14 residues. In nucleotides, the CDR3 is TGTGCCACCAGTGATTCTACAGGGGTCGGGACCCAGTACTTC. Its protein is CATSDSTGVGTQYF.

The CDR3, as DNA: TGTGCCAGCAGTGAAGGCTCAAGGGGGGAGCAGTACTTC. Residues: CASSEGSRGEQYF. This rearrangement joins TRBV2 to TRBJ2-7; a weak D match, TRBD1 (6 bases). V was pared by 1 base and J by 7 bases, with 11 bases between. From germline, CDR1 is SNHLY and CDR2 FYNNEI. This CDR3 contains 13 residues.

The V and J genes are TRBV28 and TRBJ1-5; 8 bases align to TRBD1. V was clipped by 8 bases and J by 2 bases; unmatched bases: 11. The CDR3 has 16 residues. Germline V gene sequence: CDR1 MDHEN, CDR2 SYDVKM. CDR3 amino acids: CASVRGRGRGNQPQHF. Here the CDR3 DNA reads TGTGCCAGCGTTAGAGGCAGGGGGCGCGGCAATCAGCCCCAGCATTTT.

V is TRBV7-3 and J is TRBJ2-7; possibly TRBD1 for D (5 bases). Germline loops: CDR1 SGHTA, CDR2 FQGTGA. This CDR3 is built from 15 residues. Trimming removed 5 bases at V and 2 bases at J, with 16 bases between. The CDR3 nucleotides are TGTGCCAGCAGCCTCGAACAGGCCACCGCCTACGAGCAGTACTTC. Translation: CASSLEQATAYEQYF.

This clone was picked up one time. The chain combines TRBV5-4 with TRBJ1-1; no clear D. V was trimmed by 0 bases and J by 0 bases, leaving 12 bases between them. The CDR3 consists of 16 residues. Germline V gene lookup returns CDR1 SGHNT and CDR2 YYREEE (reference sequence). DNA for the CDR3: TGTGCCAGCAGCTTGGGATTGGGCACCATGAACACTGAAGCTTTCTTT. The encoded protein is CASSLGLGTMNTEAFF.

V and J are TRBV5-4 and TRBJ2-1; tentatively, D is TRBD2 (5 bases). Per germline, CDR1 SGHNT and CDR2 YYREEE (reference sequence). The CDR3 has 15 amino acids. V lost 1 base and J lost 0, with 8 bases in between. CDR3 region: CASSLRTSSYNEQFF. CDR3 sequence (DNA): TGTGCCAGCAGCTTGCGTACTAGCTCCTACAATGAGCAGTTCTTC.

Written as DNA, the CDR3 is TGTGCCAGGGGACTCCATAGCAATCAGCCCCAGCATTTT. This codes for CARGLHSNQPQHF. The chain carries TRBV6-5 and TRBJ1-5, with D possibly TRBD1 on 5 matching bases. V lost 9 bases and J lost 0, with 9 bases in between. The CDR3 runs to 13 residues. CDR1 and CDR2 (germline): MNHEY, SVGAGI.

This rearrangement joins TRBV30 to TRBJ2-5; possibly TRBD2 for D (6 bases). CDR3 length: 14 amino acids. The germline gives CDR1 GTSNPN, CDR2 SVGIG (reference sequence). The ends were cut back, 7 bases at V and 5 bases at J, with 20 bases in the middle. The CDR3 protein is CASSYGAGLETQYF. The DNA of the CDR3 is TGTGCCTCCTCTTATGGGGCGGGGTTGGAGACCCAGTACTTC.

The V gene is TRBV18, the J gene TRBJ2-1, with D perhaps TRBD2 (6 bases). Germline CDR1 is KGHSH and CDR2 is LQKENI. The V and J ends lost 6 bases and 5 bases respectively, with 11 bases between them. The CDR3 has 13 amino acids. The CDR3 coding sequence is TGTGCCAGCTCCCGACTAGAGAACAATGAGCAGTTCTTC. It yields the protein CASSRLENNEQFF.

The chain is built from TRBV24-1 and TRBJ1-5; TRBD1 aligns across 9 bases. The V segment lost 4 bases and the J segment 2 bases; nucleotides outside the gene matches: 5. Germline CDR1 reads KGHDR; CDR2 reads SFDVKD. The CDR3 has 16 residues. In DNA form, the CDR3 reads TGTGCCACCAGTGACAATGACAGGGGGGGCAATCAGCCCCAGCATTTT. As protein: CATSDNDRGGNQPQHF.

The J gene is TRBJ2-1, the V gene TRBV19; the match to TRBD2 covers 9 bases. CDR1 is LNHDA, CDR2 SQIVND, per germline (reference sequence). V lost 7 bases, J lost 9 bases, and 13 bases stayed unmatched. The CDR3 contains 15 residues. CDR3 nucleotide sequence: TGTGCCAGTAAGGTATTAGCGGGAGTATCGGGTGAGCAGTTCTTC. Amino acids: CASKVLAGVSGEQFF.

V and J are TRBV2 and TRBJ2-5; D is possibly TRBD1 (6 bases). The CDR3 is 13 residues long. Germline CDR1 and CDR2: SNHLY and FYNNEI. V dropped 9 bases and J dropped 5 bases, with 16 bases sitting between them. The CDR3, as DNA: TGTGCCAGGTTTAGGGCAGGGGACGAGACCCAGTACTTC. This translates into CARFRAGDETQYF. Drawing the rest from reference TRBV2 and TRBJ2-5, the complete variable domain is EPEVTQTPSHQVTQMGQEVILRCVPISNHLYFYWYRQILGQKVEFLVSFYNNEISEKSEIFDDQFSVERPDGSNFTLKIRSTKLEDSAMYFCARFRAGDETQYFGPGTRLLVL.

The chain recombines TRBV2 with TRBJ2-7, with a weak D call TRBD2 (6 bases). Germline V gene lookup returns CDR1 SNHLY and CDR2 FYNNEI. The CDR3 loop spans 11 amino acids. Trimming took 7 bases from V and 6 from J, leaving 10 bases between them. The CDR3 protein is CASTFGGEQYF. The CDR3 DNA reads as TGTGCCAGCACATTCGGGGGCGAGCAGTACTTC.

This chain links TRBV27 with TRBJ1-2; tentative D call: TRBD1 (5 bases). The V end lost 3 bases, the J end lost 5 bases, and 13 bases lay between the germline ends. The CDR3 length is 14 residues. The V gene's germline CDR1 is MNHEY and CDR2 SMNVEV (reference sequence). The CDR3 DNA reads as TGTGCCAGCAGTTTTCGCCGGGGGGGATATGGCTACACCTTC. The encoded protein is CASSFRRGGYGYTF.

V and J are TRBV27 and TRBJ1-4; no firm D call. Per the germline V gene, CDR1 is MNHEY and CDR2 is SMNVEV (reference sequence). Deletions cut 7 bases from V and 6 bases from J, with 12 bases between. The CDR3 loop spans 13 amino acids. CDR3 amino acids: CASNGRHYEKLFF. CDR3 DNA sequence: TGTGCCAGCAATGGCAGACATTATGAAAAACTGTTTTTT.

The chain couples TRBV14 to TRBJ1-2, with 7 bases matching TRBD1. The length of the CDR3 is 15 residues. The germline gives CDR1 SGHDN, CDR2 FVKESK. After removal of 1 base from V and 5 bases from J, the junction contained 7 bases not matched to a gene. CDR3 amino acids: CASSQGGTVLYGYTF. The DNA of the CDR3 is TGTGCCAGCAGCCAAGGGGGGACAGTCTTGTATGGCTACACCTTC.

The CDR3 coding sequence is TGTGCCAGCAGCTCCCGATTAGGGGGCCCTTCAAGGACCCAGTACTTC. Its protein is CASSSRLGGPSRTQYF. The chain carries TRBV9 and TRBJ2-5, with 7 bases that match TRBD1. Germline CDR1 is SGDLS and CDR2 is YYNGEE. Trimming removed 4 bases from V and 7 bases from J; junction bases left unmatched: 16. This CDR3 is built from 16 residues.

This clone came up once. The rearrangement joins TRBV15 to TRBJ1-3; D remains ambiguous. This CDR3 spans 14 amino acids. Trimming shortened V by 6 bases and J by 0 bases, and 9 bases separated the two germline ends. Germline V gives CDR1 LNHNV, CDR2 YYDKDF (reference sequence). CDR3 protein: CATRGDRSGNTIYF. In nucleotides, the CDR3 is TGTGCCACCAGGGGAGACCGCTCTGGAAACACCATATATTTT.

The chain links TRBV7-2 to TRBJ2-3; 9 bases align to TRBD2. The J segment lost 3 bases and the V segment lost 5 bases, leaving 15 bases of the junction unmatched. Looked up from germline, CDR1 is SGHTA and CDR2 is FQGNSA. The CDR3 contains 18 residues. The CDR3 sequence is CASSPRPRSSGGTDTQYF. DNA of the CDR3: TGTGCCAGCAGCCCCCGCCCGAGGAGTAGCGGGGGTACAGATACGCAGTATTTT.

This chain uses TRBV10-3 with TRBJ2-7, with D possibly TRBD1 on 6 matching bases. The CDR3 loop spans 14 amino acids. Germline lookup yields CDR1 ENHRY and CDR2 SYGVKD. Trimming took off 6 bases at V and 0 bases at J, with 12 bases between the two ends. Here the CDR3 DNA reads TGTGCCATCAGGATCCAGGACAGCTCCTACGAGCAGTACTTC. Amino acid sequence: CAIRIQDSSYEQYF.

This chain links TRBV11-2 with TRBJ2-7; a weak D match, TRBD2 (5 bases). Germline values: CDR1 SGHAT, CDR2 FQNNGV. Trimming removed 6 bases from V and 2 bases from J, with 17 bases in between. CDR3 length equals 15 residues. CDR3 residues: CASSHEGTQTYEQYF. CDR3 in DNA: TGTGCCAGCAGTCATGAGGGAACTCAAACCTACGAGCAGTACTTC. Using reference TRBV11-2 and TRBJ2-7 for the parts outside the CDR3, the full variable domain is EAGVAQSPRYKIIEKRQSVAFWCNPISGHATLYWYQQILGQGPKLLIQFQNNGVVDDSQLPKDRFSAERLKGVDSTLKIQPAKLEDSAVYLCASSHEGTQTYEQYFGPGTRLTVT.

The chain links TRBV6-5 to TRBJ1-2; a weak D match, TRBD1 (6 bases). The CDR3 extends over 14 amino acids. Germline CDR1 MNHEY, CDR2 SVGAGI. The germline V and J ends were trimmed by 2 bases and 4 bases, with 11 bases remaining between them. For the CDR3, the DNA is TGTGCCAGCAGTTACACCGTGACAGGCTATGGCTACACCTTC. The encoded protein is CASSYTVTGYGYTF.

CDR3 bases: TGCGCCAGCAGCCCCCCCGGGGGAAGGGACGAGCAGTACTTC. This gives the protein CASSPPGGRDEQYF. The V gene is TRBV4-1, the J gene TRBJ2-7; D possibly corresponds to TRBD2 (6 bases). Germline CDR1 MGHRA, CDR2 YSYEKL. This CDR3 comprises 14 residues. V was shortened by 4 bases and J by 5 bases, with 15 bases between the two germline ends.

The chain links TRBV24-1 to TRBJ2-5, with a possible D match to TRBD1 (5 bases). Germline V gene lookup returns CDR1 KGHDR and CDR2 SFDVKD. The CDR3 has 13 residues. Trimming removed 6 bases at V and 5 bases at J, with 12 bases between. CDR3 amino acids: CATSNSGLETQYF. The CDR3 DNA follows: TGTGCCACCAGTAACTCAGGGTTGGAGACCCAGTACTTC.

The V gene is TRBV24-1, the J gene TRBJ2-3; 9 bases match TRBD1. Germline V gives CDR1 KGHDR, CDR2 SFDVKD. After removal of 3 bases from V and 3 bases from J, the junction contained 6 bases not matched to a gene. CDR3 length equals 16 residues. The DNA of the CDR3 is TGTGCCACCAGTGATGCGGACAGGGGTTCGACAGATACGCAGTATTTT. Protein: CATSDADRGSTDTQYF.

The rearrangement joins TRBV4-1 to TRBJ1-2; 9 positions match TRBD1. The CDR3 totals 18 residues. V was pared by 1 base and J by 2 bases, with 11 bases of the junction left unmatched. The germline V gene encodes CDR1 MGHRA and CDR2 YSYEKL. Here the CDR3 DNA reads TGCGCCAGCAGCCAAGCCAGGGACAGGGTTGGGGAAAACTATGGCTACACCTTC. Protein product: CASSQARDRVGENYGYTF.

This clone showed up just once. The CDR3 reads CASSERRDRGETQYF. The DNA for the CDR3 is TGTGCCAGCAGTGAAAGGAGGGACCGCGGGGAGACCCAGTACTTC. The V call is TRBV2, the J call TRBJ2-5; D possibly corresponds to TRBD2 (6 bases). The V end was cut by 2 bases, the J end by 5 bases, with 15 bases between. Germline assignment: CDR1 SNHLY and CDR2 FYNNEI. The CDR3 totals 15 residues.